The rows below give T cell receptor beta chains drawn from one sample of a study of identical twins. TCRdb re-called the 5' RACE reads with MiXCR, one entry per CDR3 protein. The sample consists of roughly 1,500,000 distinct CDR3 sequences, roughly a third of them appearing once. Sample: cord blood. Receptor source: a newborn girl in good health. Both conserved end residues are part of each CDR3. The order of the fields is J gene, CDR3 length, D gene, clone size, V gene, CDR3 protein, CDR3 DNA. The D gene is left open where the match is weak. Where a row states a size, it is once, few, many or the class of an expanded clone; other rows omit it.

TRBJ2-2	14	.	few	TRBV6-6	CASRLTANTGELFF	TGTGCCAGCAGACTGACAGCGAACACCGGGGAGCTGTTTTTT
TRBJ2-1	15	.	few	TRBV5-1	CASSLAGAVGNEQFF	TGCGCCAGCAGCTTGGCCGGAGCGGTAGGCAATGAGCAGTTCTTC
TRBJ2-3	11	.	few	TRBV24-1	CATSGGNTQYF	TGTGCCACCAGCGGGGGAAATACGCAGTATTTT
TRBJ2-7	16	.	.	TRBV7-2	CASSLGTTVGLLEQYF	TGTGCCAGCAGCTTAGGGACTACAGTCGGATTACTCGAGCAGTACTTC
TRBJ1-1	17	.	few	TRBV7-9	CASSLVCPTEMNTEAFF	TGTGCCAGCAGCTTAGTTTGCCCCACGGAGATGAACACTGAAGCTTTCTTT
TRBJ1-2	12	.	.	TRBV10-3	CAISPGVRGYTF	TGTGCCATCAGCCCAGGGGTTCGTGGCTACACCTTC
TRBJ2-7	15	TRBD1	many	TRBV6-5	CASSYSGTGRYEQYF	TGTGCCAGCAGTTACTCGGGGACAGGGCGCTACGAGCAGTACTTC
TRBJ2-1	19	.	.	TRBV7-9	CASSSGHFKRPDSYNEQFF	TGTGCCAGCAGCTCGGGTCACTTTAAGCGTCCTGATAGCTACAATGAGCAGTTCTTC
TRBJ2-7	14	TRBD2	.	TRBV20-1	CSASSAGDRYEQYF	TGCAGTGCTAGTAGCGCGGGGGACCGCTACGAGCAGTACTTC
TRBJ2-3	18	TRBD2	few	TRBV4-2	CASSQGTERGVLTDTQYF	TGTGCCAGCAGCCAAGGAACGGAGCGGGGCGTCCTCACAGATACGCAGTATTTT
TRBJ2-2	15	.	once	TRBV11-2	CASRKTGTLGGELFF	TGTGCCAGCAGGAAGACGGGGACCCTTGGGGGGGAGCTGTTTTTT
TRBJ2-7	12	.	many	TRBV12-3/TRBV12-4	CASSLSIYEQYF	TGTGCCAGCAGCCTGTCCATCTACGAGCAGTACTTC
TRBJ2-1	15	TRBD1	.	TRBV27	CASSPARTGGYEQFF	TGTGCCAGCAGTCCAGCTCGGACAGGGGGCTACGAGCAGTTCTTC
TRBJ1-6	15	.	once	TRBV4-1	CASSQERNLGSPLHF	TGCGCCAGCAGCCAAGAACGAAATCTGGGTTCACCCCTCCACTTT
TRBJ2-5	11	.	.	TRBV28	CASSLFGGQYF	TGTGCCAGCAGTTTGTTCGGAGGGCAGTACTTC
TRBJ1-1	15	TRBD1	.	TRBV12-3/TRBV12-4	CASRIPGQGWSEAFF	TGTGCCAGCAGGATCCCGGGACAGGGGTGGTCTGAAGCTTTCTTT
TRBJ2-7	13	.	few	TRBV15	CATSLGGAPEQYF	TGTGCCACCAGCTTGGGGGGGGCGCCGGAGCAGTACTTC
TRBJ2-1	15	TRBD2	.	TRBV2	CASSESGRASNEQFF	TGTGCCAGCAGTGAAAGCGGGAGGGCTTCCAATGAGCAGTTCTTC
TRBJ1-6	16	TRBD1	.	TRBV6-6	CASRSGTGTYNSPLHF	TGCGCCAGCAGGTCCGGGACAGGGACTTATAATTCACCCCTCCACTTT
TRBJ1-5	18	.	few	TRBV4-2	CASSQGRGGDVGNQPQHF	TGTGCCAGCAGCCAAGGCCGGGGGGGGGATGTGGGCAATCAGCCCCAGCATTTT
TRBJ2-3	15	.	.	TRBV7-2	CASSFYGGGTDTQYF	TGTGCCAGCAGCTTCTATGGCGGGGGCACAGATACGCAGTATTTT
TRBJ2-1	16	TRBD2	few	TRBV3-1	CASSHWTSGIYNEQFF	TGTGCCAGCAGCCACTGGACTAGCGGTATCTACAATGAGCAGTTCTTC
TRBJ2-1	15	TRBD1	.	TRBV5-1	CASSLGGTGIYEQFF	TGCGCCAGCAGCTTGGGAGGGACAGGTATATATGAGCAGTTCTTC
TRBJ2-7	13	.	.	TRBV6-1	CASSDNTGYEQYF	TGTGCCAGCAGCGATAATACGGGGTACGAGCAGTACTTC
TRBJ2-1	14	TRBD1	.	TRBV5-1	CASSLRQGAYEQFF	TGCGCCAGCAGCTTGAGACAGGGGGCATATGAGCAGTTCTTC
TRBJ1-5	15	.	.	TRBV21-1	CASRACGGQIMAQHF	TGTGCCAGCAGGGCATGCGGGGGACAAATAATGGCCCAGCATTTT
TRBJ2-7	13	.	many	TRBV5-1	CASSSKFGDEQYF	TGCGCCAGCAGCTCGAAGTTTGGGGACGAGCAGTACTTC
TRBJ2-1	15	TRBD2	.	TRBV5-1	CASSLVAGHYNEQFF	TGCGCCAGCAGCTTGGTAGCGGGCCACTACAACGAGCAGTTCTTC
TRBJ2-1	10	.	few	TRBV20-1	CSTGRGEQFF	TGCAGTACCGGACGCGGTGAGCAGTTCTTC
TRBJ2-7	14	.	.	TRBV30	CAWSVRRDNYEQYF	TGTGCCTGGAGTGTCCGCCGGGACAACTACGAGCAGTACTTC
TRBJ2-7	16	.	.	TRBV7-8	CASSLWVPLEDNEQYF	TGTGCCAGCAGCTTATGGGTCCCCCTAGAGGACAATGAGCAGTACTTC
TRBJ2-3	14	TRBD1	.	TRBV20-1	CSADGTGGTDTQYF	TGCAGTGCGGACGGGACAGGGGGCACAGATACGCAGTATTTT
TRBJ2-3	17	TRBD1	few	TRBV6-8	CASSYLWTGPSTDTQYF	TGTGCCAGCAGTTACCTTTGGACAGGGCCTAGCACAGATACGCAGTATTTT
TRBJ1-1	16	.	few	TRBV5-1	CASSRGTTGGNTEAFF	TGCGCCAGCAGCCGAGGTACGACAGGCGGGAACACTGAAGCTTTCTTT
TRBJ2-7	15	.	.	TRBV7-2	CASSFRDSDPYEQYF	TGTGCCAGCAGCTTCCGGGACTCCGACCCCTACGAGCAGTACTTC
TRBJ2-1	12	.	few	TRBV9	CASSTQTGEQFF	TGTGCCAGCAGCACCCAAACTGGGGAGCAGTTCTTC
TRBJ1-4	16	.	few	TRBV4-1	CAGSQVPRATNEKLFF	TGCGCCGGCAGCCAAGTACCCAGGGCAACTAATGAAAAACTGTTTTTT
TRBJ2-1	13	TRBD1	.	TRBV20-1	CSAPGQVYNEQFF	TGCAGTGCCCCCGGACAGGTTTACAATGAGCAGTTCTTC
TRBJ1-1	13	.	few	TRBV2	CATLLVGNTEAFF	TGTGCCACCCTCCTAGTGGGAAACACTGAAGCTTTCTTT
TRBJ2-3	14	.	.	TRBV6-5	CASSYGPLTDTQYF	TGTGCCAGCAGTTACGGGCCCCTCACAGATACGCAGTATTTT
TRBJ1-1	14	.	few	TRBV20-1	CSASSARDPLNAFF	TGCAGTGCTAGTAGCGCCAGGGACCCTCTTAATGCTTTCTTT
TRBJ1-3	16	.	once	TRBV28	CASSLYGTSVGNTIYF	TGTGCCAGCAGTTTATATGGGACGTCGGTCGGAAACACCATATATTTT
TRBJ2-5	14	TRBD2	few	TRBV20-1	CSARLAGAQETQYF	TGCAGTGCCAGACTAGCGGGGGCCCAAGAGACCCAGTACTTC
TRBJ2-7	14	.	few	TRBV5-1	CASSHTDRLYEQYF	TGCGCCAGCAGCCATACCGACAGACTTTACGAGCAGTACTTC
TRBJ2-1	13	.	many	TRBV14	CASSPTTYNEQFF	TGTGCCAGCAGCCCGACCACCTACAATGAGCAGTTCTTC
TRBJ2-1	14	.	few	TRBV6-1	CASSGAWGYNEQFF	TGTGCCAGCAGTGGGGCGTGGGGCTACAATGAGCAGTTCTTC
TRBJ2-5	14	.	.	TRBV24-1	CATSDHRPGKTQYF	TGTGCCACCAGTGATCACCGACCGGGAAAGACCCAGTACTTC
TRBJ2-7	13	.	.	TRBV5-1	CASSSFRGDEQYF	TGCGCCAGCAGCTCGTTCCGTGGGGATGAGCAGTACTTC
TRBJ1-5	13	.	.	TRBV30	CAWSVQRAQPQHF	TGTGCCTGGAGTGTACAGAGGGCCCAGCCCCAGCATTTT
TRBJ1-4	15	.	.	TRBV7-2	CASSLALGSSGKLFF	TGTGCCAGCAGCTTAGCGCTGGGATCTTCGGGGAAACTGTTTTTT
TRBJ2-3	15	.	.	TRBV3-1	CASSHLGSSTDTQYF	TGTGCCAGCAGCCACCTAGGGAGTAGCACAGATACGCAGTATTTT
TRBJ2-1	16	TRBD2	.	TRBV3-1	CASGQRWEGPYNEQFF	TGTGCCAGCGGCCAAAGGTGGGAGGGCCCCTACAATGAGCAGTTCTTC
TRBJ1-1	10	.	.	TRBV20-1	CSADNTEAFF	TGCAGTGCTGACAACACTGAAGCTTTCTTT
TRBJ2-7	15	TRBD2	.	TRBV20-1	CSARDMLAGPYEQYF	TGCAGTGCTAGAGATATGCTAGCGGGACCCTACGAGCAGTACTTC